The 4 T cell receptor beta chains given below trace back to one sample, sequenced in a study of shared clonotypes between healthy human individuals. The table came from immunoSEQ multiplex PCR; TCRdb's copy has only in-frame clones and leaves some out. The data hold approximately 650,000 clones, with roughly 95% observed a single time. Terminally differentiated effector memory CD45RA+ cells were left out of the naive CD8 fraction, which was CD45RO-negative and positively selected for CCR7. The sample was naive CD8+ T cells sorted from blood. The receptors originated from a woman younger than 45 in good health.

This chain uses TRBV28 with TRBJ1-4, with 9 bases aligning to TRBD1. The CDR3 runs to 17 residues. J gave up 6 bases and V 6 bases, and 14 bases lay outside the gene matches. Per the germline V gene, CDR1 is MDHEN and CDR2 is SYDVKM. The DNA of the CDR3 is TGTGCCAGCAGCCTGGACAGGGGCGGTACACGGGATGAAAAACTGTTTTTT. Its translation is CASSLDRGGTRDEKLFF.

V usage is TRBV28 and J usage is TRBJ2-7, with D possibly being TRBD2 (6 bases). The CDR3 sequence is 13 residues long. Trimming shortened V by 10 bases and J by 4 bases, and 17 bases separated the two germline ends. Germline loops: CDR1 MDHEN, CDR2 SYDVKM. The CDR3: CATDGRGGYEQYF. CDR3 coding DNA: TGTGCCACCGACGGGAGAGGAGGGTACGAGCAGTACTTC.

The CDR3 is CAISGQQGARTTGELFF. CDR3 nucleotide sequence: TGTGCCATCAGTGGACAGCAGGGGGCGCGGACAACCGGGGAGCTGTTTTTT. The chain is built from TRBV10-3 and TRBJ2-2; 8 positions agree with TRBD1. Trimming took 4 bases from V and 5 from J; bases not matched to a gene: 12. CDR3 length equals 17 residues. Germline lookup yields CDR1 ENHRY and CDR2 SYGVKD.

As DNA, the CDR3 is TGCGCCAGCAGCCTCCCCAGGGCGGGGGAGCTGTTTTTT. This sequence encodes CASSLPRAGELFF. This chain uses TRBV4-1 with TRBJ2-2, with a weak D call TRBD1 (5 bases). V was pared by 4 bases and J by 8 bases, with 11 bases between. CDR1 and CDR2 (germline): MGHRA, YSYEKL. The CDR3 is made up of 13 amino acids.